This T cell receptor beta chain stems from a study of response to subunit inactivated influenza vaccine. The CDR3 has 12 amino acids. Germline CDR1 reads SGHTA; CDR2 reads FQGNSA. The V and J ends lost 5 bases and 2 bases respectively, with 6 bases between them. Each CDR3 protein is one row after TCRdb ran MiXCR on the RT-PCR reads. The profile shows around 540,000 distinct CDR3 sequences, approximately 12% of them singletons. At least ten counts were recorded for this clonotype. No antigen is known for it. The study, taken as a whole, reports: That few new T cells are recruited by each seasonal influenza vaccination was the authors' suggestion.

The TCR originated in a man aged 45 to 65 who received an inactivated influenza vaccine. This chain joins TRBV7-2 and TRBJ2-5; D remains ambiguous. The sequenced sample was PBMCs from blood, obtained on the day of vaccination. The CDR3 DNA reads as TGTGCCAGCAGCATTCTTCAAGAGACCCAGTACTTC. Protein product: CASSILQETQYF.